These 25 T cell receptor beta chains share one sample of origin, sequenced in a study of blood T cell repertoires in COVID-19. The method was immunoSEQ multiplex PCR; TCRdb's version includes in-frame clones alone and lacks a portion of them. The sample has 87,000 or so clones; around 86% are singletons. Sequenced: peripheral blood. Receptors originate from an older woman with acute or convalescent COVID-19.

The chain carries TRBV19 and TRBJ1-2; D uncertain. The V end lost 1 base, the J end lost 4 bases, and 16 bases lay between the germline ends. The CDR3 runs to 16 residues. Germline CDR1 reads LNHDA; CDR2 reads SQIVND (reference sequence). CDR3 DNA sequence: TGTGCCAGTAGTATAGCGGGATCTAATGGGGTCTATGGCTACACCTTC. This translates into CASSIAGSNGVYGYTF.

The chain joins TRBV30 to TRBJ2-1; D is possibly TRBD1 (5 bases). CDR1 and CDR2 from the germline V gene are GTSNPN and SVGIG (reference sequence). V was pared by 5 bases and J by 3 bases, with 5 bases between. The CDR3 covers 11 residues. In DNA form, the CDR3 reads TGTGCCTGGCAGGGCTACAATGAGCAGTTCTTC. It encodes CAWQGYNEQFF. Using reference TRBV30 and TRBJ2-1 for the parts outside the CDR3, the full variable domain is SQTIHQWPATLVQPVGSPLSLECTVEGTSNPNLYWYRQAAGRGLQLLFYSVGIGQISSEVPQNLSASRPQDRQFILSSKKLLLSDSGFYLCAWQGYNEQFFGPGTRLTVL.

The rearrangement uses TRBV5-1 and TRBJ1-1, with D maybe TRBD1 (6 bases). The germline V gene encodes CDR1 SGHRS and CDR2 YFSETQ. This CDR3 comprises 15 residues. V lost 1 base, J lost 1 base, and 11 bases lay in between. CDR3 nucleotides: TGCGCCAGCAGCTTGTTCGCAGGGGCGAACACTGAAGCTTTCTTT. As protein: CASSLFAGANTEAFF. Complete variable domain (other parts from reference TRBV5-1 and TRBJ1-1): KAGVTQTPRYLIKTRGQQVTLSCSPISGHRSVSWYQQTPGQGLQFLFEYFSETQRNKGNFPGRFSGRQFSNSRSEMNVSTLELGDSALYLCASSLFAGANTEAFFGQGTRLTVV.

A note on this clone: This same CDR3 is encoded by further DNA sequences in the sample. V and J are TRBV5-1 and TRBJ2-1, with 8 positions matching TRBD1. The V gene's germline CDR1 is SGHRS and CDR2 YFSETQ. The J segment lost 3 bases and the V segment lost 4 bases, leaving 3 bases of the junction unmatched. The CDR3 extends over 14 amino acids. The CDR3 here is CASSRDRGYNEQFF. The CDR3, as DNA: TGCGCCAGCAGCCGTGACAGGGGCTACAATGAGCAGTTCTTC. The variable domain in full, with the rest retrieved from reference TRBV5-1 and TRBJ2-1, is KAGVTQTPRYLIKTRGQQVTLSCSPISGHRSVSWYQQTPGQGLQFLFEYFSETQRNKGNFPGRFSGRQFSNSRSEMNVSTLELGDSALYLCASSRDRGYNEQFFGPGTRLTVL.

The chain couples TRBV9 to TRBJ2-1; 12 bases are shared with TRBD2. This CDR3 has 16 residues. Trimming cost V 3 bases and J 3 bases; bases outside gene matches: 4. The germline CDR1 and CDR2 sequences are SGDLS and YYNGEE. The CDR3 DNA is TGTGCCAGCAGCGCCAGACTAGCGGGGGACTACAATGAGCAGTTCTTC. Translating gives CASSARLAGDYNEQFF.

The chain is built from TRBV10-3 and TRBJ1-2; 9 positions match TRBD1. Looked up from germline, CDR1 is ENHRY and CDR2 is SYGVKD. The ends lost 11 bases at V and 2 bases at J; junction bases unmatched: 6. The CDR3 runs to 13 residues. This CDR3 is CAVTGGLNYGYTF. CDR3 in DNA: TGTGCCGTAACAGGGGGCCTCAACTATGGCTACACCTTC.

The CDR3 nucleotides are TGTGCCAGCAGCTCAGGGGGGAAAGCGGGCACTGAAGCTTTCTTT. Protein: CASSSGGKAGTEAFF. V gene TRBV11-3 combines with J gene TRBJ1-1; 7 bases line up with TRBD1. V shed 4 bases, J shed 4 bases, and the junction held 9 bases outside the gene matches. CDR3 size: 15 residues. In germline, CDR1 is SGHNT, CDR2 YENEEA.

The chain combines TRBV6-6 with TRBJ1-1; D uncertain. The V and J ends lost 4 bases and 4 bases respectively, with 7 bases between them. The CDR3 is made up of 12 amino acids. The germline CDR1 and CDR2 sequences are MNHNY and SVGAGI (reference sequence). The CDR3 DNA is TGTGCCAGCAGTTCTCCCGGCACTGAAGCTTTCTTT. It encodes CASSSPGTEAFF.

This chain uses TRBV3-1 (or the pseudogene TRBV3-2) with TRBJ1-1; D gene ambiguous. The length of the CDR3 is 13 residues. Trimming left V 6 bases short and J 3 bases short, with 11 bases between. Germline V gives CDR1 LGHDT, CDR2 YNNKEL (reference sequence). The CDR3: CASRLNGDTEAFF. The DNA for the CDR3 is TGTGCCAGCAGGTTAAACGGGGACACTGAAGCTTTCTTT.

The rearrangement links TRBV7-3 to TRBJ2-2; the match to TRBD2 covers 12 bases. CDR3 size: 15 residues. V trimming: 4 bases; J trimming: 8 bases; junction bases outside the gene matches: 5. Germline V gene data show CDR1 as SGHTA and CDR2 as FQGTGA. Here the CDR3 reads CASSSGLAGRGELFF. The CDR3 DNA follows: TGTGCCAGCAGCTCCGGACTAGCGGGGCGGGGGGAGCTGTTTTTT.

J is TRBJ2-1 and V is TRBV23-1, with D unresolved. TRBV23-1 is an ORF; its function is uncertain. V lost 0 bases and J lost 8, with 23 bases in between. The CDR3 is 18 residues long. This CDR3 reads CASSQSRQTRRFSDEQFF. CDR3 DNA: TGCGCCAGCAGTCAATCCAGACAAACCCGTAGGTTTTCGGATGAGCAGTTCTTC.

The chain joins TRBV6-1 to TRBJ1-1; a weak D match, TRBD1 (6 bases). Between the trimmed V and J ends, which lost 0 bases and 3 bases, there was a span of 14 bases. The CDR3 sequence is 16 residues long. Germline lookup yields CDR1 MNHNS and CDR2 SASEGT. CDR3 region: CASSEALYRVDTEAFF. CDR3 bases: TGTGCCAGCAGTGAAGCGCTATACAGGGTAGACACTGAAGCTTTCTTT.

V is TRBV11-2 and J is TRBJ1-1, with 7 bases matching TRBD1. The germline gives CDR1 SGHAT, CDR2 FQNNGV. With 2 bases clipped from V and 3 bases from J, the junction kept 15 bases outside the gene matches. The CDR3 runs 18 residues. In DNA form, the CDR3 reads TGTGCCAGCAGCTTATTGGGGGGCTTCAGACAGGGAGACACTGAAGCTTTCTTT. Its protein is CASSLLGGFRQGDTEAFF.

The chain has TRBV2 and TRBJ2-7, with TRBD1 as a possible D gene (5 bases). V was pared by 4 bases and J by 3 bases, with 7 bases between. The V gene's germline CDR1 is SNHLY and CDR2 FYNNEI. The CDR3 runs 12 residues. CDR3 sequence: CASSGQGYEQYF. CDR3 nucleotide sequence: TGTGCCAGCAGTGGGCAGGGCTACGAGCAGTACTTC.

The rearrangement joins TRBV3-1 (or the pseudogene TRBV3-2) to TRBJ2-1; D not certain. Per germline, CDR1 LGHDT and CDR2 YNNKEL (reference sequence). The CDR3 length is 15 residues. V lost 0 bases, J lost 3 bases, and 9 bases lay in between. The CDR3 coding sequence is TGTGCCAGCAGCCAAGATTACAATATCTACAATGAGCAGTTCTTC. This gives the protein CASSQDYNIYNEQFF.

The V and J genes are TRBV28 and TRBJ1-2; no clear D. The CDR3 has 16 amino acids. V lost 5 bases and J 4 bases, leaving 20 bases between the germline ends. Germline-derived CDR1 and CDR2 are MDHEN and SYDVKM. CDR3 sequence: CASSPAPMGVGYGYTF. In DNA, the CDR3 is TGTGCCAGCAGTCCGGCCCCGATGGGAGTAGGCTATGGCTACACCTTC.

The chain combines TRBV19 with TRBJ2-1, with D perhaps matching TRBD1 (6 bases). CDR3 size: 14 residues. The ends were cut back, 4 bases at V and 12 bases at J, with 19 bases in the middle. CDR1 and CDR2 from the germline V gene are LNHDA and SQIVND (reference sequence). The CDR3 DNA sequence: TGTGCCAGTAGTAAAGGGGACACCGAAAGTCGGCAGTTCTTC. Its protein is CASSKGDTESRQFF.

This clone was observed a few times. The chain joins TRBV20-1 to TRBJ2-7; no clear D gene. The germline V gene has CDR1 DFQATT and CDR2 SNEGSKA (reference sequence). The CDR3 totals 11 residues. The CDR3 loop reads CSLGSSYEQYF. The CDR3, as DNA: TGCAGCCTGGGCAGCTCCTACGAGCAGTACTTC.

V gene TRBV19 combines with J gene TRBJ1-4; TRBD1 matches at 8 bases. The germline V gene encodes CDR1 LNHDA and CDR2 SQIVND (reference sequence). The CDR3 runs 13 residues. Germline trimming cut 7 bases from V and 8 bases from J; bases unmatched to any gene: 6. The CDR3 DNA reads TGTGCCAGTACCCGACAGGGGAGGGAAAAACTGTTTTTT. Amino acid sequence: CASTRQGREKLFF.

In its sample, this clone was seen once. The chain joins TRBV12-5 to TRBJ1-1; D gene ambiguous. Germline-derived CDR1 and CDR2 are LGHNT and FRNRAP. V lost 3 bases, J lost 4 bases, and 6 bases lay in between. The CDR3 has 12 residues. The CDR3 bases are TGTGCTAGTGGTTTACTTATCACTGAAGCTTTCTTT. It translates to CASGLLITEAFF.

This chain links TRBV7-9 with TRBJ2-3; 8 bases align to TRBD1. Germline values: CDR1 SEHNR, CDR2 FQNEAQ (reference sequence). The CDR3 is 14 residues long. V was pared by 5 bases and J by 5 bases, with 6 bases of the junction left unmatched. Here the CDR3 DNA reads TGTGCCAGCAGCACGGACAGGGAGAGAGATACGCAGTATTTT. Translating gives CASSTDRERDTQYF.

The table lists this clone with a count of one. V and J are TRBV3-1 (or the pseudogene TRBV3-2) and TRBJ2-7; tentatively, D is TRBD1 (6 bases). V dropped 4 bases and J dropped 1 base, with 8 bases sitting between them. This CDR3 has 13 amino acids. The V gene's germline CDR1 is LGHDT and CDR2 YNNKEL (reference sequence). This CDR3 reads CASSLGQSYEQYF. The CDR3 coding sequence is TGTGCCAGCAGCCTCGGACAGTCCTACGAGCAGTACTTC.

Comments on this clone: At one end the junction does not follow the germline gene, possibly because of a read error. The chain links TRBV7-7 to TRBJ2-1; D possibly corresponds to TRBD2 (6 bases). CDR1 and CDR2 (germline): SSHAT, FNYEAQ (reference sequence). The CDR3 length is 13 residues. CDR3 nucleotide sequence: TGTGCTAGCAGCATGGGACTTTACAATGAGCAGTTCTTC. Translated, it gives CASSMGLYNEQFF.

V gene TRBV6-5 combines with J gene TRBJ1-1; D gene unclear. Between the trimmed V and J ends, which lost 10 bases and 11 bases, there was a span of 23 bases. The CDR3 is 13 residues long. Germline V gene sequence: CDR1 MNHEY, CDR2 SVGAGI. CDR3: CATTSSGQERAFF. CDR3 bases: TGTGCCACCACCTCCTCGGGCCAGGAGCGGGCTTTCTTT.

The sample holds one count of this clone. V gene TRBV6-5 combines with J gene TRBJ1-2; D is possibly TRBD1 (6 bases). The CDR3 spans 15 residues. Germline lookup yields CDR1 MNHEY and CDR2 SVGAGI. Trimming shortened V by 7 bases and J by 4 bases, and 19 bases separated the two germline ends. The CDR3 is CASTQNGGEGYGYTF. The CDR3 DNA is TGTGCCAGCACCCAGAATGGGGGCGAAGGCTATGGCTACACCTTC.